These 27 T cell receptor beta chains came from one sample sequenced in a study of cytomegalovirus exposure and HLA in healthy donors. PCR was performed using 60 Vbeta and 13 Jbeta primers. This table comes from immunoSEQ multiplex PCR, and its TCRdb copy is limited to in-frame clones, with some not included. The sample includes under 200,000 clones, 12% of them seen just once. The sample comprised PBMCs. Receptor source: a man in his forties or fifties in good health and CMV-seropositive.

J is TRBJ1-5 and V is TRBV5-8, with D tentatively TRBD1 (6 bases). Trimming removed 3 bases from V and 7 bases from J, with 17 bases in between. The CDR3 consists of 15 residues. Germline V gene data show CDR1 as SGHTS and CDR2 as YDEGEE. The CDR3 is CASSSRQVWEQPQHF. CDR3 DNA sequence: TGTGCCAGCAGCTCGCGACAGGTTTGGGAGCAGCCCCAGCATTTT. The variable domain in full, with the rest retrieved from reference TRBV5-8 and TRBJ1-5, is EAGVTQSPTHLIKTRGQQATLRCSPISGHTSVYWYQQALGLGLQFLLWYDEGEERNRGNFPPRFSGRQFPNYSSELNVNALELEDSALYLCASSSRQVWEQPQHFGDGTRLSIL.

The chain couples TRBV28 to TRBJ1-2; 7 nucleotides match TRBD1. The CDR3 spans 14 residues. The ends lost 4 bases at V and 5 bases at J; junction bases unmatched: 7. The germline V gene encodes CDR1 MDHEN and CDR2 SYDVKM. As DNA, the CDR3 is TGTGCCAGCAGTTATCGACAGGGAAGTTATGGCTACACCTTC. Translation: CASSYRQGSYGYTF.

There are a few counts of this clone. The chain combines TRBV10-3 with TRBJ1-4; possibly TRBD1 for D (5 bases). V was trimmed by 4 bases and J by 6 bases, leaving 12 bases between them. Germline V gives CDR1 ENHRY, CDR2 SYGVKD. The CDR3 has 14 amino acids. The DNA for the CDR3 is TGTGCCATCAGTGCAGAAGGGGCCTATGAAAAACTGTTTTTT. It codes for CAISAEGAYEKLFF.

This clone was seen only a few times. The CDR3 nucleotides read TGTGCCAGCGCCGGAGGGGTTGGTTCACCCCTCCACTTT. This codes for CASAGGVGSPLHF. This sequence joins TRBV28 and TRBJ1-6; D is perhaps TRBD1 (5 bases). Germline V lookup: CDR1 MDHEN, CDR2 SYDVKM. CDR3 size: 13 residues. Trimming removed 8 bases at V and 9 bases at J, with 14 bases between.

This clone has just a few counts. V gene TRBV4-3 combines with J gene TRBJ2-6, with D unclear. V was trimmed by 0 bases and J by 0 bases, leaving 3 bases between them. CDR1 and CDR2 from the germline V gene are LGHNA and YSLEER. The length of the CDR3 is 15 residues. This chain's CDR3 is CASSQDVSGANVLTF. CDR3 DNA: TGCGCCAGCAGCCAAGACGTCTCTGGGGCCAACGTCCTGACTTTC.

The chain is built from TRBV5-1 and TRBJ1-5; TRBD1 agrees at 12 bases. The length of the CDR3 is 17 residues. Per the germline V gene, CDR1 is SGHRS and CDR2 is YFSETQ. The V segment lost 4 bases and the J segment 0 bases; nucleotides outside the gene matches: 5. In DNA, the CDR3 is TGCGCCAGCAGCCGCCGGGACAGGGGGCGTAGCAATCAGCCCCAGCATTTT. Protein: CASSRRDRGRSNQPQHF.

The rearrangement links TRBV19 to TRBJ1-4, with TRBD1 matching 9 bases. CDR1 and CDR2 from the germline V gene are LNHDA and SQIVND (reference sequence). Unmatched junction bases numbered 8, after V lost 3 bases and J lost 6 bases. The CDR3 has 16 amino acids. The CDR3 protein is CASSIGTGTRDEKLFF. In DNA, the CDR3 is TGTGCCAGTAGTATCGGGACAGGGACGAGAGATGAAAAACTGTTTTTT. Variable domain in full (rest from reference TRBV19 and TRBJ1-4): DGGITQSPKYLFRKEGQNVTLSCEQNLNHDAMYWYRQDPGQGLRLIYYSQIVNDFQKGDIAEGYSVSREKKESFPLTVTSAQKNPTAFYLCASSIGTGTRDEKLFFGSGTQLSVL.

A few counts support this clone. The chain combines TRBV6-1 with TRBJ1-2; D might be TRBD1 (6 bases). Germline V gene sequence: CDR1 MNHNS, CDR2 SASEGT. The V gene lost 4 bases and the J gene lost 1 base, with 19 bases spanning the gap. The CDR3 sequence is 17 residues long. CDR3 loop: CASSALTPQGHNYGYTF. For the CDR3, the DNA is TGTGCCAGCAGTGCCCTAACCCCACAGGGTCATAACTATGGCTACACCTTC.

V is TRBV19 and J is TRBJ1-3; D not certain. The CDR3 totals 14 residues. CDR1 and CDR2 from the germline V gene are LNHDA and SQIVND (reference sequence). V dropped 11 bases and J dropped 1 base, with 15 bases sitting between them. This CDR3 is CASGMGNSGNTIYF. The CDR3 DNA is TGTGCCTCGGGGATGGGTAATTCTGGAAACACCATATATTTT.

This rearrangement joins TRBV5-1 to TRBJ2-1, with 7 bases lining up with TRBD2. From germline, CDR1 is SGHRS and CDR2 YFSETQ. J lost 0 bases, V lost 2 bases, and 5 bases had no gene match. CDR3 size: 16 residues. This CDR3 reads CASSFTGGGSYNEQFF. CDR3 nucleotides: TGCGCCAGCAGCTTTACTGGGGGGGGCTCCTACAATGAGCAGTTCTTC.

The chain recombines TRBV28 with TRBJ1-2; 9 nucleotides line up with TRBD1. Losses at the gene ends were 4 bases for V and 8 bases for J; bases not matched to a gene: 17. Germline lookup yields CDR1 MDHEN and CDR2 SYDVKM. This CDR3 region has 17 residues. The CDR3 DNA follows: TGTGCCAGCAGTTCCTTGACGGACAGGGGCGTATTTAACGGCTACACCTTC. It yields the protein CASSSLTDRGVFNGYTF.

J is TRBJ2-7 and V is TRBV7-2, with D tentatively TRBD1 (5 bases). V was cut by 2 bases and J by 5 bases, with 19 bases left in between. The CDR3 has 16 amino acids. Germline CDR1 and CDR2: SGHTA and FQGNSA. CDR3 coding DNA: TGTGCCAGCAGCTTAAATCCCAGGGCGGATGGGAACGAGCAGTACTTC. It is translated as CASSLNPRADGNEQYF.

Here the CDR3 reads CASSPQRGVQETQYF. The DNA for the CDR3 is TGTGCCAGCAGCCCTCAGCGGGGGGTACAAGAGACCCAGTACTTC. The V and J genes are TRBV7-2 and TRBJ2-5, with TRBD2 matching over 9 bases. This CDR3 has 15 amino acids. With 5 bases clipped from V and 2 bases from J, the junction kept 6 bases outside the gene matches. Germline lookup yields CDR1 SGHTA and CDR2 FQGNSA.

This clone was recorded a few times. This chain joins TRBV6-1 and TRBJ1-2, with TRBD1 as a possible D gene (6 bases). The ends were cut back, 2 bases at V and 3 bases at J, with 16 bases in the middle. The CDR3 is made up of 16 amino acids. The germline V gene encodes CDR1 MNHNS and CDR2 SASEGT. The CDR3 region is CASSESGEPSHYGYTF. The CDR3 DNA sequence: TGTGCCAGCAGTGAATCAGGGGAACCAAGCCACTATGGCTACACCTTC.

The genes are TRBV6-5 and TRBJ2-2; the match to TRBD1 covers 7 bases. Germline V gene data show CDR1 as MNHEY and CDR2 as SVGAGI. The CDR3 totals 15 residues. V lost 5 bases to trimming and J lost 4 bases; unmatched junction nucleotides: 7. The CDR3 sequence: CASSLLGQITGELFF. The CDR3 DNA follows: TGTGCCAGCAGTCTCCTGGGACAGATCACCGGGGAGCTGTTTTTT.

The V call is TRBV4-1, the J call TRBJ1-2, with 8 bases aligning to TRBD1. CDR1 is MGHRA, CDR2 YSYEKL, per germline. The V gene end was trimmed by 2 bases and the J gene end by 0 bases; junction bases not matched to a gene: 2. This CDR3 spans 15 amino acids. The CDR3 DNA follows: TGCGCCAGCAGCCAAACAGGGGGACCTAACTATGGCTACACCTTC. It codes for CASSQTGGPNYGYTF.

This clone was counted only a few times. The genes are TRBV4-3 and TRBJ1-2, with D possibly TRBD1 on 5 matching bases. The CDR3 has 16 residues. Trimming cost V 1 base and J 2 bases, with 14 bases left between them. The germline gives CDR1 LGHNA, CDR2 YSLEER. The CDR3, as DNA: TGCGCCAGCAGCCAAGGGGGGGTGGGCGCGAACTATGGCTACACCTTC. Encoded protein: CASSQGGVGANYGYTF.

V gene TRBV7-2 combines with J gene TRBJ1-1, with 10 bases identical to TRBD1. The CDR3 is made up of 18 amino acids. Unmatched junction bases numbered 13, after V lost 1 base and J lost 5 bases. From germline, CDR1 is SGHTA and CDR2 FQGNSA. The CDR3 DNA reads as TGTGCCAGCAGCTTAGGCCCCCCGGACAGGGGGAGGAAAACTGAAGCTTTCTTT. Translated, it gives CASSLGPPDRGRKTEAFF.

The chain has TRBV27 and TRBJ2-7; TRBD1 agrees at 10 bases. This CDR3 has 13 residues. The V and J ends lost 7 bases and 5 bases, in that order; junction bases with no gene match: 5. Germline V gene data show CDR1 as MNHEY and CDR2 as SMNVEV (reference sequence). The CDR3 bases are TGTGCCAGCACCCGACAGGGGGCCCACGAGCAGTACTTC. This gives the protein CASTRQGAHEQYF.

This clone has more than one count but fewer than ten. The rearrangement links TRBV5-1 to TRBJ2-5, with D possibly matching TRBD1 (6 bases). V lost 0 bases, J lost 5 bases, and 17 bases lay in between. CDR1 SGHRS and CDR2 YFSETQ come from the germline V gene. The CDR3 totals 16 residues. CDR3 sequence: CASSLEWGPGKETQYF. The CDR3 region has the DNA TGCGCCAGCAGCTTGGAGTGGGGGCCAGGCAAGGAGACCCAGTACTTC.

The rearrangement uses TRBV5-4 and TRBJ1-3; a possible D gene is TRBD1 (5 bases). This CDR3 is built from 16 residues. The V gene lost 0 bases and the J gene lost 4 bases, with 14 bases spanning the gap. Germline values: CDR1 SGHNT, CDR2 YYREEE (reference sequence). This CDR3 reads CASSLGTGTGGNTIYF. The CDR3 DNA sequence: TGTGCCAGCAGCTTGGGCACGGGGACTGGAGGAAACACCATATATTTT.

In its sample, this clone was seen once. The gene calls are TRBV6-1 and TRBJ2-7, with 8 bases that match TRBD1. Germline V gene sequence: CDR1 MNHNS, CDR2 SASEGT. The CDR3 extends over 15 amino acids. With V trimmed by 5 bases and J by 2 bases, 8 bases remained unmatched. CDR3 sequence (DNA): TGTGCCAGCAGTCCCGGGACAGGCCCTACCTACGAGCAGTACGTC. It encodes CASSPGTGPTYEQYV.

V and J are TRBV11-3 and TRBJ1-5; tentatively, D is TRBD1 (5 bases). The CDR3 spans 13 residues. Germline-derived CDR1 and CDR2 are SGHNT and YENEEA. Between the trimmed V and J ends, which lost 5 bases and 5 bases, there was a span of 10 bases. This chain's CDR3 is CASSRDRDQPQHF. DNA of the CDR3: TGTGCCAGCAGCCGCGACAGAGATCAGCCCCAGCATTTT.

This clone occurred a few times. The chain couples TRBV19 to TRBJ1-2; weak D call: TRBD1 (6 bases). Deletions cut 6 bases from V and 4 bases from J, with 18 bases between. This CDR3 comprises 15 residues. Germline assignment: CDR1 LNHDA and CDR2 SQIVND (reference sequence). The CDR3 region has the DNA TGTGCCAGTAGCTCCAGGACAGCACGCGGCTATGGCTACACCTTC. Encoded protein: CASSSRTARGYGYTF.

The gene calls are TRBV29-1 and TRBJ2-7; 9 bases are a match to TRBD2. Germline V gene lookup returns CDR1 SQVTM and CDR2 ANQGSEA. The CDR3 contains 15 residues. Unmatched junction bases numbered 11, after V lost 6 bases and J lost 2 bases. The CDR3 loop is CSVNLLAGAPYEQYF. CDR3 coding DNA: TGCAGCGTGAACCTTTTAGCGGGGGCCCCCTACGAGCAGTACTTC.

The CDR3 loop reads CASSLPGLGYEQYF. The CDR3 DNA sequence: TGTGCCAGCAGTCTCCCGGGACTAGGGTACGAGCAGTACTTC. The V and J genes are TRBV27 and TRBJ2-7, with TRBD2 matching over 8 bases. With 5 bases clipped from V and 4 bases from J, the junction kept 7 bases outside the gene matches. CDR3 size: 14 residues. CDR1 is MNHEY, CDR2 SMNVEV, per germline (reference sequence).

The chain links TRBV5-4 to TRBJ2-2; TRBD2 agrees at 14 bases. Germline V gene sequence: CDR1 SGHNT, CDR2 YYREEE (reference sequence). The CDR3 contains 16 residues. The V segment lost 4 bases and the J segment 3 bases; nucleotides outside the gene matches: 2. CDR3 bases: TGTGCCAGCAGCCCGGGACTAGCGGGGGACACCGGGGAGCTGTTTTTT. It is translated as CASSPGLAGDTGELFF.